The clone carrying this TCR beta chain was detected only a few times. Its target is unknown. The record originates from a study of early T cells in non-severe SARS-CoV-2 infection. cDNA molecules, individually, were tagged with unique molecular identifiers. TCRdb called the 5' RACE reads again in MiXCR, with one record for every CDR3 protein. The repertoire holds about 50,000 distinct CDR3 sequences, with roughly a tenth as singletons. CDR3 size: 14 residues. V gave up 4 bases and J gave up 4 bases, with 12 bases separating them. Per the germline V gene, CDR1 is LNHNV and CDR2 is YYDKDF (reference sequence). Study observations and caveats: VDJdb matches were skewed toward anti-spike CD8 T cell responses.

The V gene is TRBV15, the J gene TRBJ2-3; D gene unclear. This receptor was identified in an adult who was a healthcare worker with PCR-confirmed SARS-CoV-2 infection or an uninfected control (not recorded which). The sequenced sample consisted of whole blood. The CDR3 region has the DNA TGTGCCACCAGCACTAGGGTAGGGTCAGATACGCAGTATTTT. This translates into CATSTRVGSDTQYF.